The 13 T cell receptor beta chains below were found in one sample sequenced in a study of blood T cell repertoires in COVID-19. Produced via immunoSEQ multiplex PCR; TCRdb's table is partial and in-frame only. In the table there are around 81,000 clones, 85% to 90% of which are singletons. Sequences were obtained from peripheral blood. Source of these receptors: an elderly woman with acute or convalescent COVID-19.

The V call is TRBV11-2, the J call TRBJ2-7; 10 bases are a match to TRBD1. Germline lookup yields CDR1 SGHAT and CDR2 FQNNGV. The ends lost 11 bases at V and 2 bases at J; junction bases unmatched: 6. CDR3 length: 13 amino acids. The chain's CDR3 is CASGQGGPYEQYF. CDR3 nucleotides: TGTGCCTCAGGACAGGGGGGACCCTACGAGCAGTACTTC.

V is TRBV4-2 and J is TRBJ2-5, with 11 positions matching TRBD2. V was clipped by 6 bases and J by 3 bases; unmatched bases: 15. The CDR3 has 18 amino acids. Germline CDR1 and CDR2: LGHNA and YNFKEQ. The CDR3 here is CASSITGGTLAGEETQYF. As DNA, the CDR3 is TGTGCCAGCAGTATAACAGGGGGGACACTAGCGGGGGAAGAGACCCAGTACTTC.

The chain links TRBV5-1 to TRBJ2-7; TRBD1 matches at 9 bases. CDR3 length equals 16 residues. Unmatched junction bases numbered 12, after V lost 2 bases and J lost 6 bases. The germline V gene has CDR1 SGHRS and CDR2 YFSETQ. The CDR3 DNA follows: TGCGCCAGCAGCTTATTGGGACAGGGAACGGGAAGCGAGCAGTACTTC. Amino acids: CASSLLGQGTGSEQYF.

The rearrangement uses TRBV5-4 and TRBJ2-1; the match to TRBD2 covers 10 bases. The J segment lost 15 bases and the V segment lost 2 bases, leaving 11 bases of the junction unmatched. The CDR3 has 14 residues. Germline CDR1 reads SGHNT; CDR2 reads YYREEE (reference sequence). The CDR3: CASSLWTSGGSPFF. The DNA of the CDR3 is TGTGCCAGCAGCTTATGGACTAGCGGTGGTAGTCCGTTCTTC. The full variable domain, its missing parts supplied by reference TRBV5-4 and TRBJ2-1, is ETGVTQSPTHLIKTRGQQVTLRCSSQSGHNTVSWYQQALGQGPQFIFQYYREEENGRGNFPPRFSGLQFPNYSSELNVNALELDDSALYLCASSLWTSGGSPFFGPGTRLTVL.

This chain uses TRBV19 with TRBJ2-7; D is perhaps TRBD1 (5 bases). The V end lost 3 bases, the J end lost 6 bases, and 15 bases lay between the germline ends. The CDR3 runs 14 residues. Germline values: CDR1 LNHDA, CDR2 SQIVND (reference sequence). This chain's CDR3 is CASSITSQVPEQYF. In DNA, the CDR3 is TGTGCCAGTAGTATTACGTCACAGGTGCCCGAGCAGTACTTC.

This chain uses TRBV11-2 with TRBJ2-5, with D unclear. Between the trimmed V and J ends, which lost 1 base and 1 base, there was a span of 10 bases. The CDR3 covers 15 residues. CDR1 and CDR2 (germline): SGHAT, FQNNGV. DNA for the CDR3: TGTGCCAGCAGCTTAGGTTCTGGCAGCCAAGAGACCCAGTACTTC. Translating it yields CASSLGSGSQETQYF.

V gene TRBV7-2 combines with J gene TRBJ1-2, with D perhaps TRBD1 (6 bases). The CDR3 totals 15 residues. CDR1 SGHTA and CDR2 FQGNSA come from the germline V gene. Trimming left V 5 bases short and J 5 bases short, with 18 bases between. CDR3 sequence (DNA): TGTGCCAGCAGCCTTCAAAGGGGGGGCACATATGGCTACACCTTC. Translation: CASSLQRGGTYGYTF.

The rearrangement links TRBV25-1 to TRBJ2-7, with a tentative D call TRBD1 (6 bases). Germline loops: CDR1 MGHDK, CDR2 SYGVNS. V gave up 3 bases and J gave up 3 bases, with 12 bases separating them. This CDR3 has 14 residues. The CDR3 nucleotides read TGTGCCAGCAGTGAGTTACAGGGTGGCTACGAGCAGTACTTC. This gives the protein CASSELQGGYEQYF.

V is TRBV21-1 and J is TRBJ2-1; the D call of TRBD2 is as the table states it, not checked on the DNA. TRBV21-1 is listed as a pseudogene. CDR3 length equals 23 residues. For the CDR3, the DNA is TGTGCCAGCAGCAACAGAGCTTCGGGACTAGCGGGAGGGACCTCCGGCCTAGACAATGAGCAGTTCTTC. Encoded protein: CASSNRASGLAGGTSGLDNEQFF.

This chain connects TRBV19 to TRBJ2-5, with TRBD2 matching 15 bases. Germline V CDR1 and CDR2: LNHDA, SQIVND (reference sequence). This CDR3 is 16 amino acids long. V was clipped by 6 bases and J by 4 bases; unmatched bases: 6. The CDR3 DNA reads TGTGCCAGTAGCTCCCGGACTAGCGGGGGGGGAGAGACCCAGTACTTC. Translating gives CASSSRTSGGGETQYF.

This chain uses TRBV5-1 with TRBJ1-2; TRBD1 matches at 7 bases. CDR1 is SGHRS and CDR2 is YFSETQ in the germline V gene. The CDR3 is 15 residues long. With 4 bases clipped from V and 1 base from J, the junction kept 7 bases outside the gene matches. Written as DNA, the CDR3 is TGCGCCAGCAGCCACGGGGCAGGGGGTAACTATGGCTACACCTTC. This translates into CASSHGAGGNYGYTF.

V usage is TRBV5-5 and J usage is TRBJ2-1; 11 bases agree with TRBD2. The junction had 5 bases not matched to a gene; V was cut back by 1 base and J by 8 bases. The CDR3 covers 15 residues. Germline CDR1 is SGHKS and CDR2 is YYEKEE (reference sequence). The CDR3 bases are TGTGCCAGCAGCTTGTTACTAGCGGGGGTCCATGAGCAGTTCTTC. This encodes CASSLLLAGVHEQFF.

This clone was counted once. The chain employs TRBV7-9 and TRBJ2-7; D uncertain. The CDR3 is 11 amino acids. Germline V gene data show CDR1 as SEHNR and CDR2 as FQNEAQ (reference sequence). The V end lost 8 bases, the J end lost 2 bases, and 7 bases lay between the germline ends. The CDR3 DNA reads as TGTGCCAGCGGCGACACCTACGAGCAGTACTTC. Its protein product is CASGDTYEQYF.